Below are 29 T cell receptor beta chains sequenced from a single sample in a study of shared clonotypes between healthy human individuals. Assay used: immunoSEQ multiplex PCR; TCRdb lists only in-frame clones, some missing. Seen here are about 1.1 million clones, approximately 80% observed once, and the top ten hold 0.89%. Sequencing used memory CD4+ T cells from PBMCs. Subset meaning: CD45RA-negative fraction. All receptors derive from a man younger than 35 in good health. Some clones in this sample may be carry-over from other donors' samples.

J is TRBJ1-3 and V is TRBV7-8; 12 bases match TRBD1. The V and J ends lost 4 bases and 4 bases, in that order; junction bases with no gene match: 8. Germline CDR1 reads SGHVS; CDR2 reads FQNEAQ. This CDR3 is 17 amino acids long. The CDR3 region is CASSSGQGAVTGNTIYF. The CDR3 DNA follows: TGTGCCAGCAGCTCGGGACAGGGGGCAGTTACGGGAAACACCATATATTTT.

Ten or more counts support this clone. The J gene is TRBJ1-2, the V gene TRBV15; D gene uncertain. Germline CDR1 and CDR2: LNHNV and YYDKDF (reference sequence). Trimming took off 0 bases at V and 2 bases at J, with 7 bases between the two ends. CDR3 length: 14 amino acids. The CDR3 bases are TGTGCCACCAGCAGAGATAGGCAGAACTATGGCTACACCTTC. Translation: CATSRDRQNYGYTF.

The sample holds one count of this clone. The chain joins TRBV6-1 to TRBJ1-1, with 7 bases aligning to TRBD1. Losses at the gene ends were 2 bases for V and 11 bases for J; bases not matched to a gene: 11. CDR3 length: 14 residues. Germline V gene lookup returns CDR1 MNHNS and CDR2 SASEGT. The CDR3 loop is CASSEFGGQDGAFF. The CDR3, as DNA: TGTGCCAGCAGTGAATTTGGAGGACAGGACGGCGCTTTCTTT.

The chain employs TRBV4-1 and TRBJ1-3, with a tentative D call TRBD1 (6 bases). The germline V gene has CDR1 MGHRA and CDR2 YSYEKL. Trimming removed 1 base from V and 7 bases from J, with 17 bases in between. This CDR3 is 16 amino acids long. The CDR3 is CASSQVAGARVNTIYF. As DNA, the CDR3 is TGCGCCAGCAGCCAAGTGGCAGGGGCTCGGGTGAACACCATATATTTT.

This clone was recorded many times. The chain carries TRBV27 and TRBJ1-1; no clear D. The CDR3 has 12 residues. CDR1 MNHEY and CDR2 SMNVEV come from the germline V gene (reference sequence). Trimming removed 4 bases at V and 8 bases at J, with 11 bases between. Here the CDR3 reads CASSSPPKEAFF. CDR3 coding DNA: TGTGCCAGCAGTTCTCCTCCGAAAGAAGCTTTCTTT.

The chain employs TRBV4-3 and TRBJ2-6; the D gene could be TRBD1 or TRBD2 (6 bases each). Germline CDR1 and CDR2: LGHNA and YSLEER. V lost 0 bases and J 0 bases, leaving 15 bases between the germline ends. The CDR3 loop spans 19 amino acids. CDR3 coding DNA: TGCGCCAGCAGCCAAGATCCAGGCAGGGGACTCTCTGGGGCCAACGTCCTGACTTTC. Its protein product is CASSQDPGRGLSGANVLTF.

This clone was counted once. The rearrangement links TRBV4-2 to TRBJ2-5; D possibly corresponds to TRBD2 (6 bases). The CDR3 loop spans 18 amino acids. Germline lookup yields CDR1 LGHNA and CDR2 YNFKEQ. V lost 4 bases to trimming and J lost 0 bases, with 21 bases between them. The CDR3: CASSRNPISGNYQETQYF. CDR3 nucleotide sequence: TGTGCCAGCAGCCGAAACCCGATTAGCGGAAACTACCAAGAGACCCAGTACTTC.

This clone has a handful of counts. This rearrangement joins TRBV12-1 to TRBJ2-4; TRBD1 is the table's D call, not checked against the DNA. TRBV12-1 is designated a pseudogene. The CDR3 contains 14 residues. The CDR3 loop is CASSFRDRSDIQYF. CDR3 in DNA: TGTGCCAGCAGCTTCCGGGACAGGAGTGACATTCAGTACTTC.

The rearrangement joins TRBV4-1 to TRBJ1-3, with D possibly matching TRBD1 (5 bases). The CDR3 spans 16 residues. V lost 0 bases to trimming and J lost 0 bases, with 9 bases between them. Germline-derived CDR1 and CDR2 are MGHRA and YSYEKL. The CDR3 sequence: CASSQEWGRSGNTIYF. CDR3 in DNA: TGCGCCAGCAGCCAAGAATGGGGACGCTCTGGAAACACCATATATTTT.

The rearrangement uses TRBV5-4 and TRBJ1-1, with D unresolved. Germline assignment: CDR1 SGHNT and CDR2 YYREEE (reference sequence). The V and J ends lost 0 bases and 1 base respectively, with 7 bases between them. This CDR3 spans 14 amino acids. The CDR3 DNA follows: TGTGCCAGCAGCTTGGACAGTTCGAACACTGAAGCTTTCTTT. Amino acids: CASSLDSSNTEAFF.

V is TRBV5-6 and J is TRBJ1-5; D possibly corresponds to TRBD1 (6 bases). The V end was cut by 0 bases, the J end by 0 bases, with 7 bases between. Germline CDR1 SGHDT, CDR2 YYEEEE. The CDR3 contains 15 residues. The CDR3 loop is CASSLGGHSNQPQHF. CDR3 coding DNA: TGTGCCAGCAGCTTGGGGGGGCATAGCAATCAGCCCCAGCATTTT.

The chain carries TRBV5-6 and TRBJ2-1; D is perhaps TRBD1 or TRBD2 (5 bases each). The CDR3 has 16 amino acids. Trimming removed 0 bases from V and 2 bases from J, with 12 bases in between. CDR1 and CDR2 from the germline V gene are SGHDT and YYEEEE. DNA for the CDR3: TGTGCCAGCAGCTTGGCTGGGGGAGCTGCCTACAATGAGCAGTTCTTC. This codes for CASSLAGGAAYNEQFF.

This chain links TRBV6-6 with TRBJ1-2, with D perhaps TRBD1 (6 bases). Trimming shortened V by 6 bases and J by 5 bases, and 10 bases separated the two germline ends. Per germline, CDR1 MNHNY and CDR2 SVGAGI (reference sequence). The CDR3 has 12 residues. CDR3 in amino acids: CASSDDRYGYTF. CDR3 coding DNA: TGTGCCAGCAGCGACGACAGGTATGGCTACACCTTC.

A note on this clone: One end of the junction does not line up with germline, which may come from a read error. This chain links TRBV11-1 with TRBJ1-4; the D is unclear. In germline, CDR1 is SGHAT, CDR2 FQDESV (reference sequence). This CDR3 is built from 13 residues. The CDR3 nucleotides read TGTGCCAGCAGCTTAGCAGGGATGGCCTCGCCCATTTTT. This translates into CASSLAGMASPIF.

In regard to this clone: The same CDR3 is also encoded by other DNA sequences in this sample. In DNA form, the CDR3 reads TGTGCCAGCTCACCACTTTCCCTGAACACTGAAGCTTTCTTT. As protein: CASSPLSLNTEAFF. The rearrangement joins TRBV18 to TRBJ1-1, with D uncertain. The germline CDR1 and CDR2 sequences are KGHSH and LQKENI. This CDR3 has 14 amino acids. Trimming shortened V by 1 base and J by 0 bases, and 6 bases separated the two germline ends.

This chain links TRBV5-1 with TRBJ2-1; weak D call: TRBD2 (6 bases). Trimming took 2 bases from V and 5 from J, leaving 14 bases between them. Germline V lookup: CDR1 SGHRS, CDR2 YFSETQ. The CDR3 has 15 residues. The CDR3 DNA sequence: TGCGCCAGCAGCTTCCAGGAGGGCCGTCACAATGAGCAGTTCTTC. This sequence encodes CASSFQEGRHNEQFF.

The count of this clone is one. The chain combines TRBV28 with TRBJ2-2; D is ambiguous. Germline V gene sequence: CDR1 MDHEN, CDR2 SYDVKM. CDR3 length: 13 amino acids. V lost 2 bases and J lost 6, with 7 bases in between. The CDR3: CASSLGVPGELFF. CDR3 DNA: TGTGCCAGCAGTTTAGGCGTTCCCGGGGAGCTGTTTTTT.

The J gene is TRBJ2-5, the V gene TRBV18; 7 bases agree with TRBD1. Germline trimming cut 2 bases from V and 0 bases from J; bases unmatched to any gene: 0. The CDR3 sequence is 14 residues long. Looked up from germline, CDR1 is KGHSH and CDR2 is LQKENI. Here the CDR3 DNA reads TGTGCCAGCTCACCAGGACAGGACCAAGAGACCCAGTACTTC. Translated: CASSPGQDQETQYF. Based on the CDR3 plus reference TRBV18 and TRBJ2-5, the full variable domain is NAGVMQNPRHLVRRRGQEARLRCSPMKGHSHVYWYRQLPEEGLKFMVYLQKENIIDESGMPKERFSAEFPKEGPSILRIQQVVRGDSAAYFCASSPGQDQETQYFGPGTRLLVL.

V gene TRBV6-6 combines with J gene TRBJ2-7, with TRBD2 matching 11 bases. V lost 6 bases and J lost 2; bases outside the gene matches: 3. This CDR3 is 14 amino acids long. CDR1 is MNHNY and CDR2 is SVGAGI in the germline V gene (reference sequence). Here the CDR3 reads CASRKTSGAYEQYF. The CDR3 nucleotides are TGTGCCAGCAGGAAGACTAGCGGGGCCTACGAGCAGTACTTC.

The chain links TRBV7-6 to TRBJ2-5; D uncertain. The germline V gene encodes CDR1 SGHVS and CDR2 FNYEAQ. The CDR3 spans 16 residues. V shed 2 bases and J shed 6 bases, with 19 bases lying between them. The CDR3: CASSLNPRKSEKTQYF. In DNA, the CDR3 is TGTGCCAGCAGCTTAAACCCTAGGAAATCGGAAAAGACCCAGTACTTC.

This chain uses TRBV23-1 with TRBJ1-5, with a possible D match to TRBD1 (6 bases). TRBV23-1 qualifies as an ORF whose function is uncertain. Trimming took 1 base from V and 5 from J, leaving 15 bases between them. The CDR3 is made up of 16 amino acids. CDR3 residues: CASSQCPGGKDQPQHF. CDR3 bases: TGCGCCAGCAGTCAATGCCCCGGGGGCAAGGATCAGCCCCAGCATTTT.

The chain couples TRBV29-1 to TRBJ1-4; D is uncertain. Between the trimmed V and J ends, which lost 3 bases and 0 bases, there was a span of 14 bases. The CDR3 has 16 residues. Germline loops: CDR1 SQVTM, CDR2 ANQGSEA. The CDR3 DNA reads TGCAGCGTTGAGGGCCAAGACGACGCAACTAATGAAAAACTGTTTTTT. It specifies CSVEGQDDATNEKLFF.

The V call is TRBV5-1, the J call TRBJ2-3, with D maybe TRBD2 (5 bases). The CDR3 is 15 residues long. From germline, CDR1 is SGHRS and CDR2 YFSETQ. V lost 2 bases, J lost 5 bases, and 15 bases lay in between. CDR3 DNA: TGCGCCAGCAGCTTTGGAGTTGGGAGCGGAGATACGCAGTATTTT. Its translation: CASSFGVGSGDTQYF.

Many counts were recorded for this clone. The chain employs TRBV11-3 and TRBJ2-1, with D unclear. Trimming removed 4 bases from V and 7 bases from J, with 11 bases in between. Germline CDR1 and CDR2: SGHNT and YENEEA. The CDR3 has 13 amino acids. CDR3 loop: CASSSRDGNEQFF. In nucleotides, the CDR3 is TGTGCCAGCAGCTCGCGAGACGGGAATGAGCAGTTCTTC.

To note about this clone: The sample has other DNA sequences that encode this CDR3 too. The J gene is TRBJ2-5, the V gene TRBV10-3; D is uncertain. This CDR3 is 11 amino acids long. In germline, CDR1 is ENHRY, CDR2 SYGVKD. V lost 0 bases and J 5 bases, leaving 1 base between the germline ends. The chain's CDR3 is CAISESETQYF. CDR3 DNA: TGTGCCATCAGTGAGTCGGAGACCCAGTACTTC.

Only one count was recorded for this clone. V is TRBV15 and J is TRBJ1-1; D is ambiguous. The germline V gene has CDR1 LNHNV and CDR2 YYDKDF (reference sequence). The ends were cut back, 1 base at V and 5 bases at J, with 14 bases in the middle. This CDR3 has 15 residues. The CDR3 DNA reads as TGTGCCACCAGCAGAGGCCAGGTTTTCAAGACTGAAGCTTTCTTT. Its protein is CATSRGQVFKTEAFF.

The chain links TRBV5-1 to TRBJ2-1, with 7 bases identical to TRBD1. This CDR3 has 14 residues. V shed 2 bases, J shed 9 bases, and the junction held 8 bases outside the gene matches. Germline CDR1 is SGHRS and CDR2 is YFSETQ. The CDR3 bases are TGCGCCAGCAGCTTAGACCCGAGGACAGGTGAGCAGTTCTTC. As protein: CASSLDPRTGEQFF.

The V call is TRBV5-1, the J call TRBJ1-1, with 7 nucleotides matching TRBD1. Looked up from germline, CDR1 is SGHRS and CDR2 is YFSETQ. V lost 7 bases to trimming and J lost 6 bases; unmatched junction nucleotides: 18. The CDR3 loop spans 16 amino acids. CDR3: CASRPIGGYVGAEAFF. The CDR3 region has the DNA TGCGCCAGCCGACCCATAGGGGGCTATGTGGGGGCTGAAGCTTTCTTT. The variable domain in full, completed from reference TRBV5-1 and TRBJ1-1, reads KAGVTQTPRYLIKTRGQQVTLSCSPISGHRSVSWYQQTPGQGLQFLFEYFSETQRNKGNFPGRFSGRQFSNSRSEMNVSTLELGDSALYLCASRPIGGYVGAEAFFGQGTRLTVV.

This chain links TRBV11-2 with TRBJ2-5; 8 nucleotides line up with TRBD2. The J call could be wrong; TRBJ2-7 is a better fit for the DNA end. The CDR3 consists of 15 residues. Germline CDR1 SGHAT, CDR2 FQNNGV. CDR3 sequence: CASSLAVAGIYEQYF. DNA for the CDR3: TGTGCCAGCAGCTTAGCCGTAGCGGGGATCTACGAGCAGTACTTC.